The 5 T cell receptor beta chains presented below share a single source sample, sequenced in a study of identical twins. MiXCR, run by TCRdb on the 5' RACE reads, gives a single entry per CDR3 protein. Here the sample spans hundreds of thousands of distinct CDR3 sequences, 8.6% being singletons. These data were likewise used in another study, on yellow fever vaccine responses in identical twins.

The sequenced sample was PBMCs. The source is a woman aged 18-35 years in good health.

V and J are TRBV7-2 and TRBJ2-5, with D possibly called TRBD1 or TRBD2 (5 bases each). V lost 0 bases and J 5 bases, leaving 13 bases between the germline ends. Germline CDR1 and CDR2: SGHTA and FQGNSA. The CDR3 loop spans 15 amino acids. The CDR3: CASSLAGPPGETQYF. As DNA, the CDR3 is TGTGCCAGCAGCTTAGCGGGACCCCCTGGGGAGACCCAGTACTTC. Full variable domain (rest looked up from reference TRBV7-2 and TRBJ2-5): GAGVSQSPSNKVTEKGKDVELRCDPISGHTALYWYRQSLGQGLEFLIYFQGNSAPDKSGLPSDRFSAERTGGSVSTLTIQRTQQEDSAVYLCASSLAGPPGETQYFGPGTRLLVL.

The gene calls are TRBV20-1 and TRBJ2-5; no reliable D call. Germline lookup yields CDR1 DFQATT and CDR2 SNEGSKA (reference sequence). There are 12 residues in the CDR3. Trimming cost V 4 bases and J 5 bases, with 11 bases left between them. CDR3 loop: CSAKGRLETQYF. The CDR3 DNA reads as TGCAGTGCTAAGGGTAGACTCGAGACCCAGTACTTC.

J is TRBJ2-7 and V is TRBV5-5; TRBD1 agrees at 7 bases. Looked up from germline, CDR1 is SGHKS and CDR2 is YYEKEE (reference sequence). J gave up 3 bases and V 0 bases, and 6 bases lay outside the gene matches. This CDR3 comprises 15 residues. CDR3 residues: CASSLVGTDFYEQYF. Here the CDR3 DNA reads TGTGCCAGCAGCTTGGTGGGGACAGATTTCTACGAGCAGTACTTC.

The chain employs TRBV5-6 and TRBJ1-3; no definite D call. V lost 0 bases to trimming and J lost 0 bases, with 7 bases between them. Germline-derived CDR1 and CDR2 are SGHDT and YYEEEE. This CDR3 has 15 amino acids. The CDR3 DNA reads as TGTGCCAGCAGCTTGGTCAGCTTCTCTGGAAACACCATATATTTT. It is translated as CASSLVSFSGNTIYF.

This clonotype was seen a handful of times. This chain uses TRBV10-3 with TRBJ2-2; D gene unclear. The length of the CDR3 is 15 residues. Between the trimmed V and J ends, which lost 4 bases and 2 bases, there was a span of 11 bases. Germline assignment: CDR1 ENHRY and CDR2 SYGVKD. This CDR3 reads CAISAVDGNTGELFF. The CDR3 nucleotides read TGTGCCATCAGTGCGGTGGACGGTAACACCGGGGAGCTGTTTTTT.